This is a list of T cell receptor beta chains from one sample in a study of Graves' ophthalmopathy and Graves' hyperthyroidism. TCRdb fed the multiplex PCR reads into MiXCR, producing one record per CDR3 protein. This table holds 340,000 or so distinct CDR3 sequences, roughly a sixth found once. Specimen: peripheral blood. These receptors came from an adult man with Graves' ophthalmopathy. Both conserved end residues are part of each CDR3. A D gene is named only where the DNA matches it firmly. The size field is filled for only some rows; it gives once, few, many or a size class.

clone size	V gene	J gene	D gene	CDR3 DNA	CDR3 protein
-	TRBV3-1	TRBJ1-3	-	TGTGCCAGCAGCCAAGTACAAGGGACTGGAAACACCACATATTTT	CASSQVQGTGNTTYF
-	TRBV11-2	TRBJ2-7	TRBD1	TGTGCCAGCAGCCCAGGGGGGACAGGGCGTTACGAGCAGTACTTC	CASSPGGTGRYEQYF
many	TRBV30	TRBJ1-6	-	TGTGCCTGGAGCCAAAACTCCTATAATTCACCCCTCCACTTT	CAWSQNSYNSPLHF
many	TRBV6-2/TRBV6-3	TRBJ1-3	-	TGTGCCAGCAGTTACTCGTATAGTCCAGGCAACTCTGGAAACACCATATATTTT	CASSYSYSPGNSGNTIYF
many	TRBV3-1	TRBJ2-7	-	TGTGCCAGCAGCCAGGCTCGCTACGAGCAGTACTTC	CASSQARYEQYF
many	TRBV5-1	TRBJ2-7	-	TGCGCCAGCAGGATCGCCCGGGACTCCGAGCAGTACTTC	CASRIARDSEQYF
many	TRBV7-8	TRBJ2-7	TRBD2	TGTGCCAGCAGCTCGCGGACTAGCGGTTCCGAGCAGTACTTC	CASSSRTSGSEQYF
many	TRBV7-9	TRBJ1-2	TRBD1	TGTGCCAGCAGCGGGGGGACAGACGCGTCCGGAGGCTACACCTTC	CASSGGTDASGGYTF
many	TRBV12-3/TRBV12-4	TRBJ2-5	TRBD2	TGTGCCAGCGGGATCCTAGCGGGAGTTAGTGAGACCCAGTACTTC	CASGILAGVSETQYF
many	TRBV12-3/TRBV12-4	TRBJ2-7	TRBD2	TGTGCCAGCAGTACTAGCGGGAGGGGTTACGAGCAGTACTTC	CASSTSGRGYEQYF
many	TRBV28	TRBJ1-1	TRBD1	TGTGCCGGCACTTCGGGACAGGGCCGCTGGGGCACTGAAGCTTTCTTT	CAGTSGQGRWGTEAFF
-	TRBV19	TRBJ1-1	-	TGTGCCAGTAGTATTCAGGGAATAAACACTGAAGCTTTCTTT	CASSIQGINTEAFF
-	TRBV27	TRBJ1-2	TRBD1	TGTGCCAGCAGTCGGGCGGAGGGGGCGAGCCGTCATGGCTACACCTTC	CASSRAEGASRHGYTF
-	TRBV20-1	TRBJ1-1	-	TGCAGTGCTAGAGATCTACGAGGGGAGGGTGAAGCTTACTTT	CSARDLRGEGEAYF
many	TRBV29-1	TRBJ1-2	-	TGCAGCGTTGAACGAAGTGGGAAGGGTGGCTACACCTTC	CSVERSGKGGYTF
many	TRBV4-2	TRBJ2-1	-	TGTGCCAGCAGCCTCCTGGGGGTTAGGACTACCATAATTAACAATGAGCAGTTCTTC	CASSLLGVRTTIINNEQFF
many	TRBV6-2/TRBV6-3	TRBJ2-3	TRBD2	TGTGCCAGCAGACAGGGACTAGCGGACTACACAGATACGCAGTATTTT	CASRQGLADYTDTQYF
many	TRBV15	TRBJ1-5	-	TGTGCCACCAGCAGAGAGGGCGGCGAGCCCCAGCATTTT	CATSREGGEPQHF
many	TRBV6-5	TRBJ1-1	TRBD1	TGTGCCAGCAGTACAGGGGGCGTCTGGGCTGAAGCTTTCTTT	CASSTGGVWAEAFF
few	TRBV4-1	TRBJ2-5	-	TGCGCCAGCAGCCAAGCGGGGGCGGAGACCCAGTACTTC	CASSQAGAETQYF
many	TRBV5-5	TRBJ2-7	TRBD1	TGTGCCAGCAGCTTGAGGACAGGAGTCTACGAGCAGTACTTC	CASSLRTGVYEQYF
many	TRBV11-2	TRBJ2-2	TRBD2	TGTGCCAGCAGCTTACGGGGCGTCGGCGGGAGGTCCGGGGAGCTGTTTTTT	CASSLRGVGGRSGELFF
many	TRBV11-1	TRBJ1-1	-	TGTGCCAGCAGCTTACTACAGGGCACGAACACTGAAGCTTTCTTT	CASSLLQGTNTEAFF